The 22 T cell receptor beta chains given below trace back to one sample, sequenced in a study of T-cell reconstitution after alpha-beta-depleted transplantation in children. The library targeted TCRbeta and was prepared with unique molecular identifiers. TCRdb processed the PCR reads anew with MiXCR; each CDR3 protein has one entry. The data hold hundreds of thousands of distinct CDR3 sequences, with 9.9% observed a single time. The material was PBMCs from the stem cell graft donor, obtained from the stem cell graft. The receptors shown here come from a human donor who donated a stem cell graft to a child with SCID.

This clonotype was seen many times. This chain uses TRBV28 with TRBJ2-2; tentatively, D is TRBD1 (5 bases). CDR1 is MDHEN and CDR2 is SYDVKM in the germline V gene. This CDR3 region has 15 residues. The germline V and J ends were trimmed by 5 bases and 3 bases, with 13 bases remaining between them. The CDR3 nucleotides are TGTGCCAGCAGTGCCCAGGGTGGTTACACCGGGGAGCTGTTTTTT. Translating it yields CASSAQGGYTGELFF.

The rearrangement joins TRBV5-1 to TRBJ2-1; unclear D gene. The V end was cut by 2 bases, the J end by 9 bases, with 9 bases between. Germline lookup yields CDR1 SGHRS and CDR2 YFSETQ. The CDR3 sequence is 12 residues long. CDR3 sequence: CASSLGDAEQFF. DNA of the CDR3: TGCGCCAGCAGCTTAGGAGATGCTGAGCAGTTCTTC.

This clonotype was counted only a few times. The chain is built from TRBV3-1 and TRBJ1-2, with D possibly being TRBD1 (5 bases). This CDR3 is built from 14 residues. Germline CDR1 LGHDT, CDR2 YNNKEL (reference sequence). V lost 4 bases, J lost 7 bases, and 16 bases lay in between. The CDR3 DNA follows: TGTGCCAGCAGCCCTGGGGGGGAGAGAGGTGGCTACACCTTC. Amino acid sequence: CASSPGGERGGYTF.

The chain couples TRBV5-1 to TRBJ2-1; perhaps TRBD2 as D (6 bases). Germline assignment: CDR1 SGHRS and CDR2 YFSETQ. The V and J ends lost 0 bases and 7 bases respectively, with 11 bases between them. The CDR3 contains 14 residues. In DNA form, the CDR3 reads TGCGCCAGCAGCTTGGCGGGGGTCTGGAATGAGCAGTTCTTC. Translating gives CASSLAGVWNEQFF.

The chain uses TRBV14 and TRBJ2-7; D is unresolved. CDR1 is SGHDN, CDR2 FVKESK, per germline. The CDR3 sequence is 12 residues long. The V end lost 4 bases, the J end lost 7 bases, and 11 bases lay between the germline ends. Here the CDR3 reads CASSRMTMEQYF. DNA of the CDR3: TGTGCCAGCAGCCGAATGACGATGGAGCAGTACTTC.

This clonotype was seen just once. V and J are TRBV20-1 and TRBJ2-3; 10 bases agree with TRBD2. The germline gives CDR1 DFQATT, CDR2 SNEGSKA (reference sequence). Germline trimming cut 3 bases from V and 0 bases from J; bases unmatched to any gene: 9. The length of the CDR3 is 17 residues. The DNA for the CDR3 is TGCAGTGCTAGGTTAGCGGGGGGAACCACTAGCACAGATACGCAGTATTTT. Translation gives CSARLAGGTTSTDTQYF.

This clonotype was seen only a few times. In nucleotides, the CDR3 is TGCAGTGCTAGAGCCCCGGAGGGGGGAACAGATACGCAGTATTTT. Residues: CSARAPEGGTDTQYF. The chain combines TRBV20-1 with TRBJ2-3; D possibly uses TRBD1 or TRBD2 (6 bases each). In germline, CDR1 is DFQATT, CDR2 SNEGSKA (reference sequence). This CDR3 has 15 amino acids. The V gene lost 1 base and the J gene lost 3 bases, with 14 bases spanning the gap.

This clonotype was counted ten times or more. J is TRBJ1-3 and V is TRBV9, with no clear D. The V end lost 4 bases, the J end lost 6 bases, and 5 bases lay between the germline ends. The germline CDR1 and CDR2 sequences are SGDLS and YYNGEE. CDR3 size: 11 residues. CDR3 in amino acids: CASSRENTIYF. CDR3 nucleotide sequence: TGTGCCAGCAGCCGGGAAAACACCATATATTTT.

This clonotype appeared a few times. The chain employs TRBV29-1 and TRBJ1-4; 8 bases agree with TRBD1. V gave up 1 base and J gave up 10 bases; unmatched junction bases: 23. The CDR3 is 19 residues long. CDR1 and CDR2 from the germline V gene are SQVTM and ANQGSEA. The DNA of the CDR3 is TGCAGCGTTGAAGGCCCTGTCCAGGGGGCGTTCTCCCGTTACGGAAAACTGTTTTTT. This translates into CSVEGPVQGAFSRYGKLFF. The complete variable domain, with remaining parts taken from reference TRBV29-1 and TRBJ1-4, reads SAVISQKPSRDICQRGTSLTIQCQVDSQVTMMFWYRQQPGQSLTLIATANQGSEATYESGFVIDKFPISRPNLTFSTLTVSNMSPEDSSIYLCSVEGPVQGAFSRYGKLFFGSGTQLSVL.

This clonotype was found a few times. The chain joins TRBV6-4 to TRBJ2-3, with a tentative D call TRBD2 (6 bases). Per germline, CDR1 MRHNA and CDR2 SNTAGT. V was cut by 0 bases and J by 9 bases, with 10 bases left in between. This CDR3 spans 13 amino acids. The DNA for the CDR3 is TGTGCCAGCAGTGACTCGCGGGGTAGCACGCAGTATTTT. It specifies CASSDSRGSTQYF.

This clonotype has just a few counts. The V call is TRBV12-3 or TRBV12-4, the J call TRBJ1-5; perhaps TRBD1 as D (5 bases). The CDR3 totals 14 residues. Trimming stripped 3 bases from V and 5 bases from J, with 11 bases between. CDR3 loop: CASSLGNRYQPQHF. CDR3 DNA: TGTGCCAGCAGTTTGGGGAACAGGTATCAGCCCCAGCATTTT.

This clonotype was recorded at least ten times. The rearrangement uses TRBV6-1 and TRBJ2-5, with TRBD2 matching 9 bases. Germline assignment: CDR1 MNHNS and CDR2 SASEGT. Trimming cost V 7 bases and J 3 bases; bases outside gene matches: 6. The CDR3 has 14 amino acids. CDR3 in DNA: TGTGCCAGCAATCGACTAGCGGCAAAAGAGACCCAGTACTTC. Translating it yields CASNRLAAKETQYF.

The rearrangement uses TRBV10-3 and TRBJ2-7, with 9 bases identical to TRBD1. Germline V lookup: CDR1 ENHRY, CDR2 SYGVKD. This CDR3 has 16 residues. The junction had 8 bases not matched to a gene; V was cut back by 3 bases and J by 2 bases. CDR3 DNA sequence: TGTGCCATCAGTGACCCCGGGACAGGGAATGCCTACGAGCAGTACTTC. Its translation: CAISDPGTGNAYEQYF.

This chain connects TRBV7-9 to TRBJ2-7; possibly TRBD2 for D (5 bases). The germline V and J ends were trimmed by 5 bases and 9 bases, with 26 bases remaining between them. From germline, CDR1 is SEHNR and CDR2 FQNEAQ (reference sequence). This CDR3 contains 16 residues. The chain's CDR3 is CASSEDAISDPGGQYF. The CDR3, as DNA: TGTGCCAGCAGCGAAGATGCAATTTCGGACCCCGGAGGGCAGTACTTC.

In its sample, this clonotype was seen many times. The chain's CDR3 is CASSRPPDRGFYEQYF. The CDR3 DNA is TGTGCCAGCAGTAGACCTCCGGACAGGGGATTTTACGAGCAGTACTTC. This chain links TRBV27 with TRBJ2-7, with TRBD1 matching 9 bases. Germline CDR1 and CDR2: MNHEY and SMNVEV (reference sequence). This CDR3 has 16 amino acids. V dropped 5 bases and J dropped 4; count of bases not matched to a gene: 12.

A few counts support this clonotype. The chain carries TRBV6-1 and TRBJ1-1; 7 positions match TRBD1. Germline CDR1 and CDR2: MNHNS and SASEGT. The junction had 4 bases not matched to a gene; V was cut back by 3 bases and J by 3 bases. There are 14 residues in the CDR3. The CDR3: CASSDGTAYTEAFF. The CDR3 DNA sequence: TGTGCCAGCAGTGACGGGACAGCTTACACTGAAGCTTTCTTT.

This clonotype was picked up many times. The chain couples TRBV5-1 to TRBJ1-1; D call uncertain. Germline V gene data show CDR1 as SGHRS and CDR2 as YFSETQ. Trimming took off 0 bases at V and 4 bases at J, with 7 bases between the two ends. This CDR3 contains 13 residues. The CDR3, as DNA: TGCGCCAGCAGCTTGGTGTTAGGCACTGAAGCTTTCTTT. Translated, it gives CASSLVLGTEAFF. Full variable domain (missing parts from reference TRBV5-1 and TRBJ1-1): KAGVTQTPRYLIKTRGQQVTLSCSPISGHRSVSWYQQTPGQGLQFLFEYFSETQRNKGNFPGRFSGRQFSNSRSEMNVSTLELGDSALYLCASSLVLGTEAFFGQGTRLTVV.

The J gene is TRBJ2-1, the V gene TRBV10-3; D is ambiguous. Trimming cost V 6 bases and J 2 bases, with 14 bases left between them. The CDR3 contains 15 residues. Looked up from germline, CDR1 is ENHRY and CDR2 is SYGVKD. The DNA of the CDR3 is TGTGCCATCAGACCACATGGGCGAACCTACAATGAGCAGTTCTTC. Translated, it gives CAIRPHGRTYNEQFF.

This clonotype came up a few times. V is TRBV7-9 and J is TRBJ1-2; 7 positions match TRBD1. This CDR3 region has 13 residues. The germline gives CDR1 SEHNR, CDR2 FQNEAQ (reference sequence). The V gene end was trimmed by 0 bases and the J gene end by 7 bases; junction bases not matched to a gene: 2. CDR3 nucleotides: TGTGCCAGCAGCTTAGCGACAGGGTCTGGCTACACCTTC. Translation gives CASSLATGSGYTF.

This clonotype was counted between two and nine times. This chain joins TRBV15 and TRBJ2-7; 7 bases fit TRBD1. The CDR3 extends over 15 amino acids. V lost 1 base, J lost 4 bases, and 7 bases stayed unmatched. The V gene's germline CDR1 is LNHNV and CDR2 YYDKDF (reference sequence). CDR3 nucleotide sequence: TGTGCCACCAGCAGAGGAGGGGGCCAGGGTTACGAGCAGTACTTC. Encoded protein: CATSRGGGQGYEQYF.

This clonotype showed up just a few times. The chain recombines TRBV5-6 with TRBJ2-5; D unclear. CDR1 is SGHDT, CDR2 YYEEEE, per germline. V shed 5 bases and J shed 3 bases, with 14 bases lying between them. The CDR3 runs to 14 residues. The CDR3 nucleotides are TGTGCCAGCAGGCCCTGGCAGGTGGAAGAGACCCAGTACTTC. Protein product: CASRPWQVEETQYF.

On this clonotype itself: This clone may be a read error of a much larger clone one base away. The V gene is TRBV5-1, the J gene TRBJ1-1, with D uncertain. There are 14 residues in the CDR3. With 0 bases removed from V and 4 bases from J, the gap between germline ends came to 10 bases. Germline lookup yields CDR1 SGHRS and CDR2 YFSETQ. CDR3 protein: CASSLEVVGTEAFF. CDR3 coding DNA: TGCGCCAGCAGCTTGGAGGTGGTAGGCACTGAAGCTTTCTTT.